The 30 T cell receptor beta chains presented below share a single source sample, sequenced in a study of identical twins. Via MiXCR, TCRdb re-called the 5' RACE reads, giving one row per CDR3 protein. Found here are about 690,000 distinct CDR3 sequences, 6.1% of them singletons; the top ten hold roughly 1.6%. Sequencing was carried out using naive T cells sorted from blood. Receptor source: a man aged 18 to 35 in good health.

This clonotype was seen at least ten times. V usage is TRBV30 and J usage is TRBJ2-7, with D possibly being TRBD1 (6 bases). This CDR3 contains 12 residues. V lost 4 bases and J 3 bases, leaving 10 bases between the germline ends. Germline-derived CDR1 and CDR2 are GTSNPN and SVGIG (reference sequence). CDR3 loop: CAWTTGLYEQYF. CDR3 nucleotides: TGTGCCTGGACTACAGGGCTCTACGAGCAGTACTTC. Full variable domain (missing parts from reference TRBV30 and TRBJ2-7): SQTIHQWPATLVQPVGSPLSLECTVEGTSNPNLYWYRQAAGRGLQLLFYSVGIGQISSEVPQNLSASRPQDRQFILSSKKLLLSDSGFYLCAWTTGLYEQYFGPGTRLTVT.

Many counts were recorded for this clonotype. The chain has TRBV20-1 and TRBJ2-7; D possibly corresponds to TRBD2 (6 bases). CDR1 is DFQATT, CDR2 SNEGSKA, per germline (reference sequence). V was pared by 1 base and J by 7 bases, with 17 bases between. The CDR3 spans 14 residues. The CDR3 loop is CSARGGSGGEEQYF. CDR3 in DNA: TGCAGTGCTAGAGGCGGTAGCGGAGGGGAGGAGCAGTACTTC.

This clonotype was seen many times. In DNA, the CDR3 is TGTGCCAGCAGCATGGGTCGGACCAATTCACCCCTCCACTTT. It specifies CASSMGRTNSPLHF. This chain joins TRBV25-1 and TRBJ1-6; D remains ambiguous. The CDR3 consists of 14 residues. CDR1 and CDR2 (germline): MGHDK, SYGVNS. Trimming cost V 6 bases and J 7 bases, with 13 bases left between them.

In its sample, this clonotype was seen many times. J is TRBJ2-7 and V is TRBV20-1; D is possibly TRBD2 (6 bases). V was shortened by 4 bases and J by 4 bases, with 14 bases between the two germline ends. This CDR3 contains 13 residues. Germline V gene lookup returns CDR1 DFQATT and CDR2 SNEGSKA (reference sequence). The CDR3, as DNA: TGCAGTGCTAAGAGGCGGGCGGGATACGAGCAGTACGTC. Translation: CSAKRRAGYEQYV.

This clonotype was detected a few times. V and J are TRBV29-1 and TRBJ2-7; TRBD2 aligns across 7 bases. This CDR3 has 13 residues. J was trimmed by 4 bases and V by 4 bases; bases with no gene match: 7. CDR1 is SQVTM, CDR2 ANQGSEA, per germline. The CDR3 protein is CSVVLAETYEQYV. The CDR3 DNA reads TGCAGCGTTGTCCTAGCGGAGACGTACGAGCAGTACGTC.

Ten or more counts support this clonotype. This rearrangement joins TRBV4-2 to TRBJ2-1, with 9 bases matching TRBD2. The CDR3 totals 14 residues. J was trimmed by 9 bases and V by 4 bases; bases with no gene match: 7. Germline values: CDR1 LGHNA, CDR2 YNFKEQ. CDR3 amino acids: CASSPRTSDTEQFF. The CDR3 region has the DNA TGTGCCAGCAGCCCCCGGACTAGCGACACTGAGCAGTTCTTC.

The chain joins TRBV20-1 to TRBJ1-1, with TRBD1 identical over 9 bases. Trimming took 0 bases from V and 0 from J; bases not matched to a gene: 8. This CDR3 is built from 17 residues. Germline CDR1 DFQATT, CDR2 SNEGSKA (reference sequence). The CDR3 coding sequence is TGCAGTGCTAGAGATTCCCCGGGACAGGGCTTGAACACTGAAGCTTTCTTT. This encodes CSARDSPGQGLNTEAFF.

This clonotype was seen ten or more times. The chain employs TRBV12-3 or TRBV12-4 and TRBJ1-5, with D uncertain. Trimming left V 7 bases short and J 1 base short, with 11 bases between. The length of the CDR3 is 14 residues. CDR3 amino acids: CASTSGGSNQPQHF. Here the CDR3 DNA reads TGTGCCAGCACCTCAGGTGGGAGCAATCAGCCCCAGCATTTT.

This clonotype appeared a few times. The chain employs TRBV6-5 and TRBJ2-1, with 14 positions matching TRBD2. Trimming took 2 bases from V and 14 from J; bases not matched to a gene: 2. The length of the CDR3 is 13 residues. Germline V gene data show CDR1 as MNHEY and CDR2 as SVGAGI. The CDR3 spells CASSYGTSGSEFF. DNA of the CDR3: TGTGCCAGCAGTTACGGGACTAGCGGGAGTGAGTTCTTC.

This sequence joins TRBV7-9 and TRBJ2-5; D is unclear. Trimming took 5 bases from V and 1 from J, leaving 11 bases between them. The CDR3 contains 14 residues. CDR1 is SEHNR, CDR2 FQNEAQ, per germline (reference sequence). The CDR3 spells CASSRPGPQETQYF. CDR3 in DNA: TGTGCCAGCAGCCGCCCCGGGCCCCAAGAGACCCAGTACTTC.

This clonotype was picked up many times. The chain couples TRBV6-2 or TRBV6-3 to TRBJ2-1; 10 bases fit TRBD2. Looked up from germline, CDR1 is MNHEY and CDR2 is SVGEGT. The CDR3 is 17 amino acids. V gave up 2 bases and J gave up 4 bases; unmatched junction bases: 8. CDR3 coding DNA: TGTGCCAGCAGTTACGGGCTAGCGGGAGCCAAATACAATGAGCAGTTCTTC. This sequence encodes CASSYGLAGAKYNEQFF.

This clonotype has a handful of counts. V usage is TRBV5-1 and J usage is TRBJ2-2; 8 nucleotides match TRBD2. Trimming removed 2 bases from V and 3 bases from J; junction bases left unmatched: 6. The CDR3 covers 16 residues. Germline CDR1 and CDR2: SGHRS and YFSETQ. As DNA, the CDR3 is TGCGCCAGCAGCTTAGGAGCGGGAGTCGACACCGGGGAGCTGTTTTTT. Protein: CASSLGAGVDTGELFF.

Written as DNA, the CDR3 is TGTGCCAGCAGTCCAGGATCCCCCTACGAGCAGTACTTC. Protein product: CASSPGSPYEQYF. The chain recombines TRBV7-3 with TRBJ2-7, with D hard to call. Looked up from germline, CDR1 is SGHTA and CDR2 is FQGTGA. The CDR3 runs 13 residues. Trimming cost V 6 bases and J 2 bases, with 11 bases left between them.

The chain joins TRBV5-6 to TRBJ1-2; D is unresolved. V shed 4 bases and J shed 6 bases, with 7 bases lying between them. This CDR3 spans 11 amino acids. The germline gives CDR1 SGHDT, CDR2 YYEEEE. Here the CDR3 DNA reads TGTGCCAGCAGCCAGGTCCATGGCTACACCTTC. Its translation is CASSQVHGYTF.

V and J are TRBV6-2 or TRBV6-3 and TRBJ2-6; no reliable D call. Germline V CDR1 and CDR2: MNHEY, SVGEGT. Trimming took off 7 bases at V and 0 bases at J, with 7 bases between the two ends. This CDR3 has 14 residues. CDR3 coding DNA: TGTGCCAGCACGGGCATCTCTGGGGCCAACGTCCTGACTTTC. Protein product: CASTGISGANVLTF.

This clonotype was found a few times. The chain couples TRBV5-6 to TRBJ2-2; 7 bases fit TRBD2. CDR1 and CDR2 (germline): SGHDT, YYEEEE. Unmatched junction bases numbered 9, after V lost 4 bases and J lost 0 bases. The CDR3 runs to 17 residues. In DNA, the CDR3 is TGTGCCAGCAGCCCGCTTGGGGCGGGGGCGAACACCGGGGAGCTGTTTTTT. Its translation: CASSPLGAGANTGELFF.

This clonotype was picked up many times. This rearrangement joins TRBV29-1 to TRBJ2-3, with D possibly matching TRBD2 (6 bases). The CDR3 is 13 residues long. Trimming removed 8 bases from V and 4 bases from J, with 16 bases in between. Germline V gene data show CDR1 as SQVTM and CDR2 as ANQGSEA. This CDR3 is CSLLASGADTQYF. CDR3 coding DNA: TGCAGCCTCCTAGCGTCGGGAGCAGATACGCAGTATTTT.

Ten or more counts support this clonotype. Written as DNA, the CDR3 is TGCGCCAGCAGCTTGGAGGGCGGGAGTATCCATGAGCAGTTCTTC. Translated: CASSLEGGSIHEQFF. V usage is TRBV5-1 and J usage is TRBJ2-1, with 7 bases fitting TRBD2. CDR1 and CDR2 (germline): SGHRS, YFSETQ. V lost 0 bases, J lost 8 bases, and 8 bases stayed unmatched. This CDR3 region has 15 residues. The full variable domain, completed using reference TRBV5-1 and TRBJ2-1, is KAGVTQTPRYLIKTRGQQVTLSCSPISGHRSVSWYQQTPGQGLQFLFEYFSETQRNKGNFPGRFSGRQFSNSRSEMNVSTLELGDSALYLCASSLEGGSIHEQFFGPGTRLTVL.

The chain combines TRBV6-2 or TRBV6-3 with TRBJ2-1; D gene ambiguous. From germline, CDR1 is MNHEY and CDR2 SVGEGT. The V gene lost 6 bases and the J gene lost 4 bases, with 16 bases spanning the gap. The CDR3 spans 15 residues. The CDR3 DNA reads as TGTGCCAGCAGCTTTACTCCGACCGGGTACAATGAGCAGTTCTTC. The encoded protein is CASSFTPTGYNEQFF.

In this sample, this clonotype turned up many times. The V and J genes are TRBV10-3 and TRBJ2-2; D gene unclear. The germline CDR1 and CDR2 sequences are ENHRY and SYGVKD. CDR3 length: 14 residues. Deletions cut 8 bases from V and 1 base from J, with 11 bases between. The CDR3 protein is CAIPNRGNTGELFF. CDR3 DNA: TGTGCCATCCCAAACCGAGGGAACACCGGGGAGCTGTTTTTT.

At least ten counts were recorded for this clonotype. CDR3 in amino acids: CASSSWGVNQPQHF. CDR3 nucleotide sequence: TGTGCCAGCAGTTCGTGGGGGGTCAACCAGCCCCAGCATTTT. The genes are TRBV12-3 or TRBV12-4 and TRBJ1-5, with D maybe TRBD1 (5 bases). V was cut by 4 bases and J by 7 bases, with 14 bases left in between. The CDR3 spans 14 residues.

This clonotype was picked up many times. V is TRBV28 and J is TRBJ1-5, with no clear D. V was cut by 5 bases and J by 5 bases, with 10 bases left in between. The CDR3 spans 13 residues. CDR1 MDHEN and CDR2 SYDVKM come from the germline V gene. The CDR3 DNA is TGTGCCAGCAGTCTTGCCGGCCATCAGCCCCAGCATTTT. Its translation is CASSLAGHQPQHF.

This clonotype occurred many times. The chain carries TRBV12-3 or TRBV12-4 and TRBJ1-2; no reliable D call. CDR3 size: 11 residues. Trimming removed 3 bases from V and 4 bases from J, with 3 bases in between. Here the CDR3 reads CASSFAYGYTF. The CDR3 DNA sequence: TGTGCCAGCAGTTTCGCCTATGGCTACACCTTC.

This clonotype was detected many times. The chain combines TRBV20-1 with TRBJ2-3; 9 bases match TRBD2. The CDR3 runs 16 residues. CDR1 and CDR2 from the germline V gene are DFQATT and SNEGSKA (reference sequence). V shed 6 bases and J 5 bases; nucleotides not matched to a gene: 15. CDR3 DNA: TGCAGTGCCGAGCCCTGGATAGCGGGAGCAGTAGATACGCAGTATTTT. It translates to CSAEPWIAGAVDTQYF.

For this clonotype: Being one base from a much bigger clone, this may be a read error. As the CDR3 is not closed by the conserved phenylalanine or tryptophan, this likely results from a read error. This chain uses TRBV20-1 with TRBJ1-1; 7 bases match TRBD1. This CDR3 spans 14 amino acids. Germline V CDR1 and CDR2: DFQATT, SNEGSKA (reference sequence). V lost 2 bases, J lost 5 bases, and 8 bases stayed unmatched. CDR3 in amino acids: CSARRQGWVTEAFS. Written as DNA, the CDR3 is TGCAGTGCTAGAAGACAGGGTTGGGTGACTGAAGCTTTCTCT.

This clonotype showed up many times. The gene calls are TRBV9 and TRBJ2-3, with 7 bases that match TRBD1. The CDR3 sequence is 15 residues long. CDR1 is SGDLS, CDR2 YYNGEE, per germline. Trimming removed 6 bases from V and 0 bases from J; junction bases left unmatched: 7. In DNA form, the CDR3 reads TGTGCCAGCAACCCTACAGGGGCGAGCACAGATACGCAGTATTTT. This translates into CASNPTGASTDTQYF.

This clonotype was counted many times. One end of the junction fails to match germline, which may point to a read error. The chain employs TRBV12-3 or TRBV12-4 and TRBJ2-7, with 9 bases identical to TRBD2. The CDR3 is made up of 14 amino acids. The CDR3 here is CASSVAGDSHEQYF. Here the CDR3 DNA reads TGTGCCAGCAGTGTAGCGGGAGACTCCCACGAGCAGTACTTC.

Here the CDR3 reads CASSLTGAREQYF. The DNA of the CDR3 is TGTGCCAGCAGCTTAACGGGGGCGCGAGAGCAGTACTTC. The J gene is TRBJ2-7, the V gene TRBV7-2, with D perhaps given as TRBD1 or TRBD2 (6 bases each). Trimming took off 2 bases at V and 7 bases at J, with 12 bases between the two ends. Germline V gene lookup returns CDR1 SGHTA and CDR2 FQGNSA. CDR3 size: 13 residues.

In this sample, this clonotype turned up many times. The chain is built from TRBV12-3 or TRBV12-4 and TRBJ1-5; 7 bases match TRBD1. J lost 3 bases, V lost 4 bases, and 3 bases had no gene match. The CDR3 contains 14 residues. The DNA of the CDR3 is TGTGCCAGCAGTTCGGGACAGAACAATCAGCCCCAGCATTTT. The encoded protein is CASSSGQNNQPQHF.

This clonotype was seen at least ten times. The junction differs from germline at one of its ends, possibly a read error. The gene calls are TRBV29-1 and TRBJ1-1; D not resolved. CDR1 is SQVTM, CDR2 ANQGSEA, per germline. CDR3 length: 14 amino acids. The CDR3 protein is CSVEGRIMNTEAFF. DNA for the CDR3: TGCAGCGTGGAAGGTCGGATCATGAACACTGAAGCTTTCTTT.